One and the same sample provided the 11 T cell receptor beta chains below, sequenced in a study of glioma-infiltrating T cells. The iRepertoire nested amplicon-rescue multiplex PCR amplified TCR alpha and beta CDR3s from RNA. MiXCR was run by TCRdb on the multiplex PCR reads, yielding one entry per CDR3 protein. Altogether roughly 42,000 distinct CDR3 sequences are present, around 24% being singletons, with the ten largest covering more than 5.5%. Sequencing input: glioma tissue, nonneoplastic brain tissue, or PBMCs (not recorded which). The source is a human donor with low-grade glioma or glioblastoma, undergoing nonglioma brain surgery, or in good health (not recorded which).

This clonotype was detected many times. The chain links TRBV29-1 to TRBJ2-1; TRBD1 is a possible D gene (5 bases). CDR3 length: 15 residues. Trimming shortened V by 5 bases and J by 7 bases, and 21 bases separated the two germline ends. The germline CDR1 and CDR2 sequences are SQVTM and ANQGSEA. CDR3 DNA sequence: TGCAGCGTTATATCCGGCCTAGGTAACAGGAATGAGCAGTTCTTC. Its translation is CSVISGLGNRNEQFF.

This clonotype was found many times. The rearrangement links TRBV20-1 to TRBJ2-7; TRBD2 agrees at 12 bases. Germline CDR1 is DFQATT and CDR2 is SNEGSKA (reference sequence). The CDR3 contains 19 residues. V dropped 3 bases and J dropped 2; count of bases not matched to a gene: 17. The CDR3 spells CSARRAEIKTSGSPYEQYF. The CDR3 coding sequence is TGCAGTGCTAGGAGGGCAGAAATCAAGACTAGCGGGAGTCCCTACGAGCAGTACTTC.

This clonotype showed up many times. The chain combines TRBV20-1 with TRBJ2-1, with a weak D call TRBD2 (5 bases). Per the germline V gene, CDR1 is DFQATT and CDR2 is SNEGSKA (reference sequence). The CDR3 extends over 13 amino acids. The V and J ends lost 8 bases and 2 bases respectively, with 13 bases between them. DNA of the CDR3: TGCAGTCTTTCAGCCGGGACCTACAATGAGCAGTTCTTC. Its translation: CSLSAGTYNEQFF.

V and J are TRBV20-1 and TRBJ1-2; D perhaps matches TRBD1 (5 bases). The length of the CDR3 is 12 residues. V was clipped by 6 bases and J by 10 bases, with 18 bases between them. Germline CDR1 DFQATT, CDR2 SNEGSKA (reference sequence). The CDR3 loop reads CSASGGDYNYTF. In DNA, the CDR3 is TGCAGTGCGTCGGGGGGGGACTATAACTACACCTTC.

This chain's CDR3 is CSTCSGTSTEAFF. CDR3 DNA sequence: TGCAGCACATGTTCAGGGACGAGCACTGAAGCTTTCTTT. This chain connects TRBV29-1 to TRBJ1-1; TRBD1 is a possible D gene (5 bases). Germline V CDR1 and CDR2: SQVTM, ANQGSEA. Trimming removed 8 bases from V and 4 bases from J, with 17 bases in between. The CDR3 has 13 residues.

This clonotype was detected many times. The rearrangement joins TRBV20-1 to TRBJ2-1; D is unresolved. Germline V gene sequence: CDR1 DFQATT, CDR2 SNEGSKA (reference sequence). V was pared by 6 bases and J by 8 bases, with 14 bases between. The CDR3 consists of 12 residues. CDR3 in DNA: TGCAGTGCCCGTCGGAGCGAATATGAGCAGTTCTTC. Its translation is CSARRSEYEQFF.

This clonotype was observed many times. The chain joins TRBV6-1 to TRBJ2-3; 8 bases are shared with TRBD2. The CDR3 runs to 15 residues. Germline V gene lookup returns CDR1 MNHNS and CDR2 SASEGT. V lost 3 bases, J lost 1 base, and 3 bases stayed unmatched. The DNA of the CDR3 is TGTGCCAGCAGTGATAGCGGGGTCCGCACAGATACGCAGTATTTT. This codes for CASSDSGVRTDTQYF.

Points on this clonotype: Just one base apart from a much larger clone, this may be a read error. The gene calls are TRBV5-1 and TRBJ2-1; possible D gene TRBD1, 5 bases. CDR3 length: 14 residues. The V gene's germline CDR1 is SGHRS and CDR2 YFSETQ. The V end was cut by 5 bases, the J end by 6 bases, with 15 bases between. The CDR3 reads CASRTTTQGNEQFF. The CDR3 DNA reads TGCGCCAGCAGGACGACCACTCAGGGCAATGAGCAGTTCTTC. The complete variable domain, with remaining parts taken from reference TRBV5-1 and TRBJ2-1, reads KAGVTQTPRYLIKTRGQQVTLSCSPISGHRSVSWYQQTPGQGLQFLFEYFSETQRNKGNFPGRFSGRQFSNSRSEMNVSTLELGDSALYLCASRTTTQGNEQFFGPGTRLTVL.

This clonotype was picked up many times. This sequence joins TRBV7-2 and TRBJ2-7, with unresolved D. The CDR3 runs to 15 residues. V lost 2 bases and J 2 bases, leaving 13 bases between the germline ends. Per germline, CDR1 SGHTA and CDR2 FQGNSA. In DNA form, the CDR3 reads TGTGCCAGCAGCTTACTGATAGGGATCGCCTACGAGCAGTACTTC. It is translated as CASSLLIGIAYEQYF.

In its sample, this clonotype was seen many times. The chain combines TRBV11-2 with TRBJ1-5; the D gene is possibly TRBD1 (5 bases). Germline lookup yields CDR1 SGHAT and CDR2 FQNNGV. Trimming removed 5 bases at V and 2 bases at J, with 13 bases between. The CDR3 loop spans 15 amino acids. CDR3 amino acids: CASSPSAGGNQPQHF. CDR3 DNA: TGTGCCAGCAGCCCCTCCGCGGGGGGCAATCAGCCCCAGCATTTT.

The chain joins TRBV18 to TRBJ2-2; D gene ambiguous. This CDR3 has 15 residues. CDR1 is KGHSH, CDR2 LQKENI, per germline. Deletions cut 5 bases from V and 0 bases from J, with 10 bases between. CDR3 DNA: TGTGCCAGCTCATCCACCCCGGCGAACACCGGGGAGCTGTTTTTT. Its protein is CASSSTPANTGELFF.